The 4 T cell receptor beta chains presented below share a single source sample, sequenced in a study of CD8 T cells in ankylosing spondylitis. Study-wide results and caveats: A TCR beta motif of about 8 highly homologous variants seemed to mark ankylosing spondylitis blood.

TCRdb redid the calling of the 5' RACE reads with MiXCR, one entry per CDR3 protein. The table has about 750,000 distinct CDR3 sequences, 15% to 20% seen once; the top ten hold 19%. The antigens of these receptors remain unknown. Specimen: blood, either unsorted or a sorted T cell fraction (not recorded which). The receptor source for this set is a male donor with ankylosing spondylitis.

The CDR3 reads CASSFTGTGDYNEQFF. CDR3 DNA sequence: TGTGCCAGCAGCTTCACAGGGACAGGGGACTACAATGAGCAGTTCTTC. The chain couples TRBV7-3 to TRBJ2-1; 10 positions agree with TRBD1. V was pared by 3 bases and J by 3 bases, with 5 bases of the junction left unmatched. This CDR3 is 16 amino acids long. Germline CDR1 is SGHTA and CDR2 is FQGTGA.

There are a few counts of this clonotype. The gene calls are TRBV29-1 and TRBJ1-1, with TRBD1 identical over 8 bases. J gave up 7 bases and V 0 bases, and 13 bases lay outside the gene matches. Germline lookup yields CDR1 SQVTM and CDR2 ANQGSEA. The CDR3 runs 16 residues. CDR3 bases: TGCAGCGTTGAAGATATGGGTGACAGGGGAGAACGTGAAGCTTTCTTT. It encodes CSVEDMGDRGEREAFF.

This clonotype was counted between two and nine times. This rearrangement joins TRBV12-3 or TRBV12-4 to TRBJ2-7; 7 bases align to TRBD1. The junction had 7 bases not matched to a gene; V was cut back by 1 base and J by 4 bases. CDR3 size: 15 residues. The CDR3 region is CASSLGQGQFYEQYF. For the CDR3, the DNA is TGTGCCAGCAGTTTAGGACAGGGACAATTTTACGAGCAGTACTTC.

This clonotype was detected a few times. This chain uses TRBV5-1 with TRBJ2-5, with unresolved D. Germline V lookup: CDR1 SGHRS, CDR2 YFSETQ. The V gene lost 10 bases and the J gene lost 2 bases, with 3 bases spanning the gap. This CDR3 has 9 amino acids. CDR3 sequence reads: CAEQETQYF. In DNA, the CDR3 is TGCGCCGAGCAAGAGACCCAGTACTTC. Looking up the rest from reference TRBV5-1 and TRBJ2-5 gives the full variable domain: KAGVTQTPRYLIKTRGQQVTLSCSPISGHRSVSWYQQTPGQGLQFLFEYFSETQRNKGNFPGRFSGRQFSNSRSEMNVSTLELGDSALYLCAEQETQYFGPGTRLLVL.